A selection of T cell receptor beta chains follows, all from one sample in a study of T cell changes during pregnancy in multiple sclerosis. Profiled with immunoSEQ multiplex PCR; TCRdb holds only in-frame clones, not every one. Here the sample spans 90,000 to 120,000 clones, around 93% being singletons. Specimen: peripheral blood, collected before pregnancy. These receptors were obtained from a female donor with multiple sclerosis, enrolled in a pregnancy study. Each CDR3 is given with its conserved first and last residue. The order of the fields is clone size, J gene, CDR3 length, D gene, V gene, CDR3 protein, CDR3 DNA. A D gene is named only where the DNA matches it firmly. Clone sizes are given selectively: once, few, many, or a class where the clone is expanded.

clone_size: NA
j_call: TRBJ2-3
cdr3_length: 12
d_call: NA
v_call: TRBV9
cdr3_aa: CASSEGLDTQYF
cdr3_nt: TGTGCCAGCAGCGAGGGGCTAGATACGCAGTATTTT

clone_size: NA
j_call: TRBJ1-1
cdr3_length: 13
d_call: TRBD1
v_call: TRBV30
cdr3_aa: CAWDRGLNTEAFF
cdr3_nt: TGTGCCTGGGACAGGGGATTGAACACTGAAGCTTTCTTT

clone_size: NA
j_call: TRBJ2-1
cdr3_length: 15
d_call: TRBD2
v_call: TRBV30
cdr3_aa: CAWIPTSGSFSEQFF
cdr3_nt: TGTGCCTGGATCCCGACTAGCGGGAGTTTCTCTGAGCAGTTCTTC

clone_size: NA
j_call: TRBJ2-1
cdr3_length: 16
d_call: NA
v_call: TRBV7-9
cdr3_aa: CASLPLLGGTYNEQFF
cdr3_nt: TGTGCCAGCCTTCCGCTGTTAGGCGGGACGTACAATGAGCAGTTCTTC

clone_size: NA
j_call: TRBJ2-3
cdr3_length: 12
d_call: NA
v_call: TRBV27
cdr3_aa: CASSLQGNTQYF
cdr3_nt: TGTGCCAGCAGTTTACAGGGGAATACGCAGTATTTT

clone_size: NA
j_call: TRBJ2-7
cdr3_length: 14
d_call: NA
v_call: TRBV5-1
cdr3_aa: CASSYKTGHYEQYF
cdr3_nt: TGCGCCAGCAGCTACAAAACAGGCCACTACGAGCAGTACTTC

clone_size: NA
j_call: TRBJ1-1
cdr3_length: 15
d_call: NA
v_call: TRBV6-5
cdr3_aa: CASSLTGLRNTEAFF
cdr3_nt: TGTGCCAGCAGTCTTACGGGACTTAGGAACACTGAAGCTTTCTTT

clone_size: NA
j_call: TRBJ1-5
cdr3_length: 12
d_call: NA
v_call: TRBV28
cdr3_aa: CASSFGVRPQHF
cdr3_nt: TGTGCCAGCAGTTTCGGGGTTCGGCCCCAGCATTTT

clone_size: NA
j_call: TRBJ2-4
cdr3_length: 15
d_call: TRBD1
v_call: TRBV19
cdr3_aa: CASSIRDRVKNIQYF
cdr3_nt: TGTGCCAGTAGTATAAGGGACAGGGTCAAAAACATTCAGTACTTC

clone_size: NA
j_call: TRBJ2-1
cdr3_length: 15
d_call: TRBD2
v_call: TRBV4-3
cdr3_aa: CASLRSGRAYNEQFF
cdr3_nt: TGCGCCAGCCTACGTAGCGGGAGAGCCTACAATGAGCAGTTCTTC

clone_size: NA
j_call: TRBJ2-1
cdr3_length: 16
d_call: TRBD1
v_call: TRBV4-1
cdr3_aa: CASSPDSDRGYNEQFF
cdr3_nt: TGCGCCAGCAGCCCGGATTCGGACAGGGGGTACAATGAGCAGTTCTTC

clone_size: NA
j_call: TRBJ2-7
cdr3_length: 15
d_call: TRBD2
v_call: TRBV28
cdr3_aa: CASRRIAGGSYEQYF
cdr3_nt: TGTGCCAGCAGGAGGATAGCGGGTGGATCCTACGAGCAGTACTTC

clone_size: once
j_call: TRBJ2-7
cdr3_length: 14
d_call: NA
v_call: TRBV7-8
cdr3_aa: CASSRLALAYEQYF
cdr3_nt: TGTGCCAGCAGCAGGCTAGCGCTTGCCTACGAGCAGTACTTC

clone_size: NA
j_call: TRBJ2-7
cdr3_length: 16
d_call: NA
v_call: TRBV11-2
cdr3_aa: CASSLYLGTTQYEQYF
cdr3_nt: TGTGCCAGCAGCTTATACCTAGGGACAACGCAGTACGAGCAGTACTTC

clone_size: NA
j_call: TRBJ2-7
cdr3_length: 12
d_call: NA
v_call: TRBV11-2
cdr3_aa: CASSFANYEQYF
cdr3_nt: TGTGCCAGCAGCTTCGCTAATTACGAGCAGTACTTC

clone_size: once
j_call: TRBJ1-1
cdr3_length: 11
d_call: NA
v_call: TRBV30
cdr3_aa: CAWASDTEAFF
cdr3_nt: TGTGCCTGGGCTTCGGACACTGAAGCTTTCTTT

clone_size: NA
j_call: TRBJ2-2
cdr3_length: 14
d_call: NA
v_call: TRBV5-1
cdr3_aa: CASSLTGNTGELFF
cdr3_nt: TGCGCCAGCAGCTTGACGGGGAACACCGGGGAGCTGTTTTTT

clone_size: NA
j_call: TRBJ2-7
cdr3_length: 13
d_call: NA
v_call: TRBV30
cdr3_aa: CAWRRSVSYEQYF
cdr3_nt: TGTGCCTGGAGAAGGAGCGTCTCCTACGAGCAGTACTTC

clone_size: once
j_call: TRBJ2-3
cdr3_length: 16
d_call: NA
v_call: TRBV9
cdr3_aa: CASSVGSASSTDTQYF
cdr3_nt: TGTGCCAGCAGCGTAGGGAGCGCCTCTAGCACAGATACGCAGTATTTT

clone_size: NA
j_call: TRBJ2-1
cdr3_length: 15
d_call: TRBD2
v_call: TRBV7-2
cdr3_aa: CASSLREGSYNEQFF
cdr3_nt: TGTGCCAGCAGCTTGCGGGAGGGCTCCTACAATGAGCAGTTCTTC

clone_size: NA
j_call: TRBJ2-6
cdr3_length: 16
d_call: TRBD1
v_call: TRBV5-1
cdr3_aa: CASSLTTGGGANVLTF
cdr3_nt: TGCGCCAGCAGCTTGACGACAGGGGGAGGGGCCAACGTCCTGACTTTC

clone_size: NA
j_call: TRBJ1-2
cdr3_length: 14
d_call: NA
v_call: TRBV7-9
cdr3_aa: CASSLGTSNYGYTF
cdr3_nt: TGTGCCAGCAGCTTAGGGACATCTAACTATGGCTACACCTTC

clone_size: NA
j_call: TRBJ2-1
cdr3_length: 14
d_call: NA
v_call: TRBV18
cdr3_aa: CASSLTGRDNEQFF
cdr3_nt: TGTGCCAGCTCACTGACCGGGAGAGACAATGAGCAGTTCTTC

clone_size: NA
j_call: TRBJ2-7
cdr3_length: 15
d_call: TRBD2
v_call: TRBV7-3
cdr3_aa: CASSPYTSGTNEQYF
cdr3_nt: TGTGCCAGCAGCCCCTATACTAGCGGGACGAACGAGCAGTACTTC

clone_size: NA
j_call: TRBJ1-4
cdr3_length: 16
d_call: NA
v_call: TRBV5-1
cdr3_aa: CASSRPIGATNEKLFF
cdr3_nt: TGCGCCAGCAGCCGTCCGATCGGAGCAACTAATGAAAAACTGTTTTTT

clone_size: NA
j_call: TRBJ1-5
cdr3_length: 13
d_call: NA
v_call: TRBV7-6
cdr3_aa: CASSLQSNQPQHF
cdr3_nt: TGTGCCAGCAGCTTACAAAGCAATCAGCCCCAGCATTTT

clone_size: NA
j_call: TRBJ1-1
cdr3_length: 14
d_call: NA
v_call: TRBV18
cdr3_aa: CASSPITGNTEAFF
cdr3_nt: TGTGCCAGCTCACCTATAACAGGGAACACTGAAGCTTTCTTT

clone_size: NA
j_call: TRBJ1-5
cdr3_length: 14
d_call: NA
v_call: TRBV18
cdr3_aa: CASSQGEVGQPQHF
cdr3_nt: TGTGCCAGCTCACAGGGAGAGGTCGGTCAGCCCCAGCATTTT

clone_size: NA
j_call: TRBJ2-7
cdr3_length: 14
d_call: TRBD1
v_call: TRBV27
cdr3_aa: CASSLQGALGEQYF
cdr3_nt: TGTGCCAGCAGTTTACAGGGGGCACTGGGGGAGCAGTACTTC

clone_size: NA
j_call: TRBJ1-2
cdr3_length: 15
d_call: TRBD1
v_call: TRBV30
cdr3_aa: CAWSPGTGDFFGYTF
cdr3_nt: TGTGCCTGGAGTCCCGGGACAGGGGATTTCTTTGGCTACACCTTC

clone_size: NA
j_call: TRBJ2-7
cdr3_length: 18
d_call: TRBD1
v_call: TRBV9
cdr3_aa: CASSVGTGVPVLTYEQYF
cdr3_nt: TGTGCCAGCAGCGTAGGGACAGGGGTACCTGTTCTTACCTACGAGCAGTACTTC

clone_size: NA
j_call: TRBJ1-1
cdr3_length: 15
d_call: TRBD1
v_call: TRBV25-1
cdr3_aa: CASSALGQGHTEAFF
cdr3_nt: TGTGCCAGCAGTGCCCTGGGACAGGGGCACACTGAAGCTTTCTTT

clone_size: NA
j_call: TRBJ2-1
cdr3_length: 18
d_call: TRBD1
v_call: TRBV27
cdr3_aa: CASSTTGGVAESYNEQFF
cdr3_nt: TGTGCCAGCAGTACGACAGGGGGTGTGGCGGAGAGCTACAATGAGCAGTTCTTC

clone_size: once
j_call: TRBJ1-2
cdr3_length: 14
d_call: TRBD1
v_call: TRBV6-5
cdr3_aa: CASSHVDREDGYTF
cdr3_nt: TGTGCCAGCAGCCATGTTGACAGGGAGGATGGCTACACCTTC

clone_size: once
j_call: TRBJ2-3
cdr3_length: 16
d_call: TRBD2
v_call: TRBV9
cdr3_aa: CASSAGTSGYTDTQYF
cdr3_nt: TGTGCCAGCAGCGCCGGGACTAGCGGATACACAGATACGCAGTATTTT

clone_size: NA
j_call: TRBJ1-4
cdr3_length: 19
d_call: TRBD1
v_call: TRBV7-6
cdr3_aa: CASSLSYRKTGDFSDGLFF
cdr3_nt: TGTGCCAGCAGCTTATCTTACCGGAAGACAGGGGACTTCTCCGACGGACTGTTTTTT

clone_size: NA
j_call: TRBJ1-1
cdr3_length: 13
d_call: NA
v_call: TRBV10-3
cdr3_aa: CAISERGNTEAFF
cdr3_nt: TGTGCCATCAGTGAACGGGGGAACACTGAAGCTTTCTTT

clone_size: NA
j_call: TRBJ2-1
cdr3_length: 12
d_call: TRBD1
v_call: TRBV28
cdr3_aa: CASSLIGGRQFF
cdr3_nt: TGTGCCAGCAGTTTAATAGGGGGCCGGCAGTTCTTC

clone_size: NA
j_call: TRBJ2-7
cdr3_length: 15
d_call: TRBD2
v_call: TRBV7-2
cdr3_aa: CASSLKPAGVSEQYF
cdr3_nt: TGTGCCAGCAGCTTAAAGCCAGCGGGAGTTAGCGAGCAGTACTTC

clone_size: NA
j_call: TRBJ2-5
cdr3_length: 15
d_call: NA
v_call: TRBV30
cdr3_aa: CAWSVGAGLQETQYF
cdr3_nt: TGTGCCTGGAGTGTTGGAGCGGGTCTCCAAGAGACCCAGTACTTC

clone_size: NA
j_call: TRBJ2-1
cdr3_length: 15
d_call: TRBD2
v_call: TRBV10-1
cdr3_aa: CASSESLAGGGEQFF
cdr3_nt: TGCGCCAGCAGTGAGTCCCTAGCGGGAGGCGGTGAGCAGTTCTTC

clone_size: NA
j_call: TRBJ2-2
cdr3_length: 18
d_call: TRBD2
v_call: TRBV7-9
cdr3_aa: CASSSSGLAGGDTGELFF
cdr3_nt: TGTGCCAGCAGCTCATCGGGACTAGCGGGAGGGGACACCGGGGAGCTGTTTTTT

clone_size: NA
j_call: TRBJ2-7
cdr3_length: 16
d_call: TRBD2
v_call: TRBV4-1
cdr3_aa: CASSQMGTSGSYEQYF
cdr3_nt: TGCGCCAGCAGCCAAATGGGGACTAGCGGGAGTTACGAGCAGTACTTC

clone_size: once
j_call: TRBJ1-4
cdr3_length: 17
d_call: TRBD1
v_call: TRBV5-1
cdr3_aa: CASSLDRGSATNEKLFF
cdr3_nt: TGCGCCAGCAGCTTGGACAGGGGATCAGCAACTAATGAAAAACTGTTTTTT

clone_size: NA
j_call: TRBJ2-7
cdr3_length: 14
d_call: NA
v_call: TRBV19
cdr3_aa: CASSPPVGPYEQYF
cdr3_nt: TGTGCCAGTAGTCCCCCGGTGGGCCCGTACGAGCAGTACTTC

clone_size: NA
j_call: TRBJ1-5
cdr3_length: 14
d_call: TRBD1
v_call: TRBV5-1
cdr3_aa: CASSDTGGGQPQHF
cdr3_nt: TGCGCCAGCAGTGACACAGGGGGAGGGCAGCCCCAGCATTTT

clone_size: NA
j_call: TRBJ2-1
cdr3_length: 15
d_call: TRBD2
v_call: TRBV6-1
cdr3_aa: CASSPLAGIDNEQFF
cdr3_nt: TGTGCCAGCAGTCCACTAGCGGGAATCGACAATGAGCAGTTCTTC

clone_size: few
j_call: TRBJ2-1
cdr3_length: 18
d_call: TRBD2
v_call: TRBV19
cdr3_aa: CASSMLRAGRADKDEQFF
cdr3_nt: TGTGCCAGTAGTATGTTACGGGCCGGGAGGGCCGATAAAGATGAGCAGTTCTTC

clone_size: NA
j_call: TRBJ2-7
cdr3_length: 15
d_call: NA
v_call: TRBV27
cdr3_aa: CASSLGRGHSYEQYF
cdr3_nt: TGTGCCAGCAGTTTAGGCCGGGGACACTCCTACGAGCAGTACTTC

clone_size: NA
j_call: TRBJ2-7
cdr3_length: 14
d_call: NA
v_call: TRBV5-1
cdr3_aa: CASSPGTPFYEQYF
cdr3_nt: TGCGCCAGCAGCCCTGGGACACCCTTTTACGAGCAGTACTTC

clone_size: NA
j_call: TRBJ1-1
cdr3_length: 13
d_call: TRBD1
v_call: TRBV25-1
cdr3_aa: CASRQGGNTEAFF
cdr3_nt: TGTGCCAGCAGACAGGGGGGGAACACTGAAGCTTTCTTT

clone_size: NA
j_call: TRBJ2-2
cdr3_length: 17
d_call: NA
v_call: TRBV2
cdr3_aa: CASTPWVGGQHTGELFF
cdr3_nt: TGTGCCAGCACCCCCTGGGTTGGCGGACAGCACACCGGGGAGCTGTTTTTT

clone_size: NA
j_call: TRBJ1-4
cdr3_length: 16
d_call: NA
v_call: TRBV10-2
cdr3_aa: CASTYGPQRTNEKLFF
cdr3_nt: TGCGCCAGCACCTATGGCCCCCAGCGAACTAATGAAAAACTGTTTTTT

clone_size: NA
j_call: TRBJ1-2
cdr3_length: 14
d_call: NA
v_call: TRBV2
cdr3_aa: CASSELNSGGGYTF
cdr3_nt: TGTGCCAGCAGTGAATTGAACAGCGGCGGTGGCTACACCTTC

clone_size: few
j_call: TRBJ2-1
cdr3_length: 14
d_call: TRBD2
v_call: TRBV2
cdr3_aa: CATRAGGIGNEQFF
cdr3_nt: TGTGCCACGAGAGCGGGAGGGATAGGCAATGAGCAGTTCTTC

clone_size: NA
j_call: TRBJ1-3
cdr3_length: 14
d_call: NA
v_call: TRBV6-5
cdr3_aa: CASSPDGGRNTIYF
cdr3_nt: TGTGCCAGCAGTCCCGATGGGGGCAGAAACACCATATATTTT

clone_size: NA
j_call: TRBJ2-1
cdr3_length: 13
d_call: NA
v_call: TRBV6-4
cdr3_aa: CASSDGAAPSKFF
cdr3_nt: TGTGCCAGCAGTGACGGGGCGGCCCCGAGCAAGTTCTTC

clone_size: NA
j_call: TRBJ2-7
cdr3_length: 14
d_call: TRBD2
v_call: TRBV7-9
cdr3_aa: CAIGGESRVDEQYF
cdr3_nt: TGTGCCATTGGGGGGGAGTCGAGGGTGGACGAGCAGTACTTC